The 10 T cell receptor beta chains presented below share a single source sample, sequenced in a study of blood T cell repertoires in COVID-19. Assay: immunoSEQ multiplex PCR; the TCRdb copy retains only in-frame clones and omits some. The sample yields about 170,000 clones, about 86% seen once. Sequences were obtained from PBMCs or T cells enriched from blood (not recorded which). The source is a woman aged 50 to 65 in a cohort exposed to, infected with or recovered from COVID-19 (not recorded which).

The CDR3 here is CASRTDNTGELFF. The CDR3 DNA is TGCGCCAGCCGGACAGATAACACCGGGGAGCTGTTTTTT. This chain connects TRBV5-1 to TRBJ2-2, with TRBD1 as a possible D gene (6 bases). Trimming took 7 bases from V and 2 from J, leaving 9 bases between them. The CDR3 contains 13 residues. CDR1 and CDR2 (germline): SGHRS, YFSETQ.

The gene calls are TRBV6-1 and TRBJ1-2; the D is unclear. There are 16 residues in the CDR3. V was shortened by 0 bases and J by 5 bases, with 16 bases between the two germline ends. CDR1 MNHNS and CDR2 SASEGT come from the germline V gene. The CDR3 DNA follows: TGTGCCAGCAGTGAAGCTCTTACGAGGGTTGGGTATGGCTACACCTTC. This translates into CASSEALTRVGYGYTF.

The rearrangement joins TRBV7-6 to TRBJ1-1; TRBD1 matches at 8 bases. V lost 6 bases, J lost 3 bases, and 3 bases stayed unmatched. Germline V lookup: CDR1 SGHVS, CDR2 FNYEAQ. The CDR3 contains 13 residues. The CDR3 loop reads CASSQDRDTEAFF. The CDR3 DNA sequence: TGTGCCAGCAGTCAGGACAGGGACACTGAAGCTTTCTTT.

CDR3: CASSSSPGTSGRNEQFF. In DNA, the CDR3 is TGTGCCAGCAGCTCTAGCCCCGGGACTAGCGGGAGAAATGAGCAGTTCTTC. The chain joins TRBV7-6 to TRBJ2-1; 14 nucleotides match TRBD2. The length of the CDR3 is 17 residues. CDR1 SGHVS and CDR2 FNYEAQ come from the germline V gene. V gave up 4 bases and J gave up 7 bases; unmatched junction bases: 9.

This clone showed up just a few times. V is TRBV3-1 (or the pseudogene TRBV3-2) and J is TRBJ2-7, with a tentative D call TRBD2 (6 bases). V shed 2 bases and J shed 4 bases, with 12 bases lying between them. Germline loops: CDR1 LGHDT, CDR2 YNNKEL (reference sequence). The length of the CDR3 is 14 residues. The CDR3 DNA follows: TGTGCCAGCAGCCAATTCGCGGGGCGGTACGAGCAGTACTTC. Translated, it gives CASSQFAGRYEQYF.

The chain links TRBV10-2 to TRBJ1-4, with a weak D call TRBD1 (6 bases). The CDR3 runs 16 residues. CDR1 and CDR2 (germline): WSHSY, SAAADI. V was cut by 2 bases and J by 7 bases, with 17 bases left in between. For the CDR3, the DNA is TGCGCCAGCAGTGAGCAAGGTACAGGGAACGTTGAAAAACTGTTTTTT. This sequence encodes CASSEQGTGNVEKLFF.

V is TRBV30 and J is TRBJ1-1; D is undetermined. V lost 0 bases and J lost 3, with 11 bases in between. The CDR3 loop spans 14 amino acids. Germline V CDR1 and CDR2: GTSNPN, SVGIG (reference sequence). In DNA, the CDR3 is TGTGCCTGGAGTGTCAGTCGGGGTGACACTGAAGCTTTCTTT. It encodes CAWSVSRGDTEAFF.

This chain connects TRBV6-2 or TRBV6-3 to TRBJ2-6; 7 bases line up with TRBD1. The CDR3 is 18 residues long. The germline V gene has CDR1 MNHEY and CDR2 SVGEGT. Trimming removed 6 bases from V and 0 bases from J; junction bases left unmatched: 11. CDR3 sequence (DNA): TGTGCCAGCAGCCCACTGGACAGGCCGGACTCTGGGGCCAACGTCCTGACTTTC. Protein sequence: CASSPLDRPDSGANVLTF.

V gene TRBV29-1 combines with J gene TRBJ1-5, with D possibly TRBD1 on 6 matching bases. V gave up 3 bases and J gave up 0 bases, with 24 bases separating them. Looked up from germline, CDR1 is SQVTM and CDR2 is ANQGSEA. There are 19 residues in the CDR3. Here the CDR3 reads CSVEYSASNGQRSNQPQHF. The CDR3 nucleotides read TGCAGCGTTGAGTATTCCGCCTCCAATGGACAGCGTAGCAATCAGCCCCAGCATTTT.

V is TRBV27 and J is TRBJ1-5; D gene ambiguous. CDR1 MNHEY and CDR2 SMNVEV come from the germline V gene (reference sequence). Trimming stripped 4 bases from V and 0 bases from J, with 10 bases between. The CDR3 extends over 15 amino acids. The CDR3 nucleotides read TGTGCCAGCAGTTCCGAACAGTCTAGCAATCAGCCCCAGCATTTT. It codes for CASSSEQSSNQPQHF.